The 27 T cell receptor beta chains below all came from one sample that was sequenced in a study of tissue T cells after allogeneic stem cell transplantation. The table came from immunoSEQ multiplex PCR; TCRdb's copy has only in-frame clones and leaves some out. The data contain about 48,000 clones, 73% of them singletons. Sequenced material: sorted cells pooled from one or two spleens. These receptors originate from a pool of C57BL/6 mice in good health.

This clone was counted a few times. Mouse gene names apply. The CDR3 is cut off 1 residue early in the read; its end comes from the germline J gene. This rearrangement joins TRBV20 to TRBJ2-2; 11 bases map to TRBD1. This CDR3 is 14 amino acids long. CDR1 is GFQATS and CDR2 is STVNSAI in the germline V gene. With 6 bases clipped from V and 2 bases from J, the junction kept 2 bases outside the gene matches. The CDR3 spells CGARTGGNTGQLYF. The sequenced part of the CDR3 DNA is TGTGGTGCCCGGACAGGGGGCAACACCGGGCAGCTCTAC.

The sample holds one count of this clone. The gene symbols are mouse symbols. The read ends 1 residue shy of where the CDR3 ends; the end is completed using the germline J gene. V is TRBV5 and J is TRBJ2-4; 9 bases match TRBD2. Germline values: CDR1 LGHNA, CDR2 YNLKQL (reference sequence). J was trimmed by 3 bases and V by 0 bases; bases with no gene match: 7. The length of the CDR3 is 17 residues. The chain's CDR3 is CASSQDRLGGGQNTLYF. The sequenced CDR3 bases are TGTGCCAGCAGCCAAGATAGGCTGGGGGGGGGACAAAACACCTTGTAC.

To note about this clone: The genes are named according to mouse. The CDR3 sequence is CASSLGDTEVFF. The DNA read from the CDR3 is TGTGCCAGCTCTCTCGGGGACACAGAAGTCTTC. The gene calls are TRBV12-2 and TRBJ1-1; D not resolved. The missing CDR3 end, 1 residue past where the read stops, is filled in from the germline J gene. This CDR3 is built from 12 residues. Germline values: CDR1 SGHLS, CDR2 HYDKME. V shed 0 bases and J shed 3 bases, with 4 bases lying between them.

On this clone itself: Gene names follow the mouse nomenclature. Here the CDR3 reads CASSNLGYEQYF. CDR3 DNA, as far as it was read: TGTGCCAGCAGTAACCTGGGTTATGAACAGTAC. The chain carries TRBV13-1 and TRBJ2-7; possibly TRBD2 for D (5 bases). The read ends 1 residue early relative to the CDR3; the germline J gene fills the gap. The CDR3 has 12 residues. The V and J ends lost 4 bases and 4 bases respectively, with 9 bases between them. Looked up from germline, CDR1 is NSHNY and CDR2 is SYGAGN.

Only one count was recorded for this clone. Genes and germline are mouse. CDR3 DNA (partial): TGTGCCAGCTCTCTCGAGGGGTACCAAGACACCCAGTAC. Amino acids: CASSLEGYQDTQY. Given in full, the CDR3 is CASSLEGYQDTQYF. The gene calls are TRBV12-1 and TRBJ2-5; tentatively, D is TRBD1 (5 bases). The CDR3 extends 1 residue past the end of the read, so its final part is completed from the germline J gene. CDR3 length: 14 amino acids. The V and J ends lost 0 bases and 1 base respectively, with 7 bases between them. Germline assignment: CDR1 SGHSN and CDR2 HYEKVE. Combining the CDR3 with reference TRBV12-1 and TRBJ2-5 gives the whole variable domain DSGVVQSPRHIIKEKGGRSVLTCIPISGHSNVVWYQQTLGKELKFLIQHYEKVERDKGFLPSRFSVQQFDDYHSEMNMSALELEDSAMYFCASSLEGYQDTQYFGPGTRLLVL.

Comments on this clone: Mouse germline and gene names are used. The read terminates 1 residue ahead of where the CDR3 ends, so the germline J gene completes it. The chain couples TRBV17 to TRBJ2-2, with D perhaps matching TRBD1 (6 bases). V was pared by 4 bases and J by 0 bases, with 6 bases between. Germline assignment: CDR1 MNHDT and CDR2 YYDKIL. The CDR3 is made up of 14 amino acids. The CDR3 sequence is CASSKGANTGQLYF. CDR3 DNA, as far as it was read: TGTGCTAGCAGTAAGGGGGCAAACACCGGGCAGCTCTAC.

Points on this clone: Gene and germline names: mouse. The read ends 1 residue before the CDR3 terminus; that terminus is restored from the germline J gene. This sequence joins TRBV16 and TRBJ2-1; possible D gene TRBD1, 5 bases. Germline CDR1 and CDR2: SGHSA and FRNQAP. The CDR3 is 14 amino acids. V lost 5 bases and J lost 7, with 15 bases in between. The CDR3 protein is CASSPAGLRAEQFF. The sequenced CDR3 bases are TGTGCAAGCAGCCCTGCAGGGTTGAGGGCTGAGCAGTTC.

With regard to this clone: Here the gene names and germline are mouse. The read terminates 1 residue before the CDR3 end, so the remaining end is supplied by the germline J gene. The chain joins TRBV29 to TRBJ1-1; D may be TRBD1 (6 bases). The CDR3 extends over 15 amino acids. The V gene's germline CDR1 is MSHET and CDR2 SYDVDS. V lost 6 bases to trimming and J lost 1 base, with 15 bases between them. This CDR3 reads CASSPGTGKNTEVFF. CDR3 bases read: TGTGCTAGCAGCCCCGGAACAGGGAAAAACACAGAAGTCTTC.

As regards this clone: Mouse gene names and germline throughout. The read comes to an end 1 residue before the CDR3 does, leaving the germline J gene to fill in the end. The chain carries TRBV3 and TRBJ2-2; unclear D gene. V shed 2 bases and J shed 1 base, with 5 bases lying between them. CDR1 SNHLY and CDR2 FYNGKV come from the germline V gene (reference sequence). The CDR3 is made up of 14 amino acids. CDR3 sequence: CASSLRQNTGQLYF. The covered CDR3 bases are TGTGCCAGCAGCTTACGACAAAACACCGGGCAGCTCTAC.

A remark on this clone: Gene names are the mouse ones. The read finishes 1 residue shy of the CDR3 end, and the germline J gene is used to complete it. The rearrangement links TRBV13-1 to TRBJ2-5; D could derive from TRBD1 or TRBD2 (5 bases each). Trimming took off 3 bases at V and 0 bases at J, with 11 bases between the two ends. The CDR3 extends over 15 amino acids. Germline values: CDR1 NSHNY, CDR2 SYGAGN. The CDR3 bases that were read are TGTGCCAGCAGTGGCGGGACCTTTAACCAAGACACCCAGTAC. Protein sequence: CASSGGTFNQDTQY. The whole CDR3 sequence reads CASSGGTFNQDTQYF.

This clone appeared a single time. Gene names are mouse gene names. Coverage ceases 1 residue before the CDR3 finishes, and the germline J gene fills in the end. The chain carries TRBV26 and TRBJ2-4, with D maybe TRBD1 (6 bases). Per the germline V gene, CDR1 is KGHPV and CDR2 is FQNQEV (reference sequence). The CDR3 loop spans 13 amino acids. Trimming removed 6 bases from V and 2 bases from J, with 9 bases in between. CDR3: CASSHRVQNTLYF. The covered CDR3 bases are TGTGCCAGCAGCCACAGGGTTCAAAACACCTTGTAC.

This clone was observed a few times. Mouse germline and gene names are used. The read comes to an end 1 residue before the CDR3 does, leaving the germline J gene to fill in the end. The chain recombines TRBV31 with TRBJ1-2; no reliable D call. The V and J ends lost 0 bases and 4 bases respectively, with 9 bases between them. CDR3 size: 13 residues. Per germline, CDR1 GKSSPN and CDR2 SITVG. The covered CDR3 bases are TGTGCCTGGAGTCTGAGGGAGGGCTCCGACTACACC. It specifies CAWSLREGSDYT. The full CDR3 sequence reads CAWSLREGSDYTF.

This clone was seen only a few times. The genes are named according to mouse. From the germline J gene comes the end of the CDR3, since the read stops 1 residue before it. V is TRBV31 and J is TRBJ2-7, with 11 bases aligning to TRBD2. With 1 base clipped from V and 3 bases from J, the junction kept 2 bases outside the gene matches. The CDR3 covers 14 residues. From germline, CDR1 is GKSSPN and CDR2 SITVG. The CDR3 protein is CAWSRTGGLYEQYF. The covered CDR3 bases are TGTGCCTGGAGTCGGACTGGGGGGCTCTATGAACAGTAC.

Comments on this clone: Gene names are mouse gene names. This CDR3 reads CASSTGTGGPNERLFF. CDR3 DNA (partial): TGTGCCAGCAGTACCGGGACAGGGGGCCCCAACGAAAGATTATTT. This chain links TRBV19 with TRBJ1-4; 12 bases align to TRBD1. The read ends 1 residue shy of where the CDR3 ends; the end is completed using the germline J gene. The ends lost 3 bases at V and 3 bases at J; junction bases unmatched: 3. Germline CDR1 FNHDT, CDR2 SITEND (reference sequence). The CDR3 covers 16 residues.

This clone was seen a few times. The genes are named according to mouse. The read ends 1 residue before the CDR3 terminus; that terminus is restored from the germline J gene. The chain recombines TRBV19 with TRBJ2-7; D is possibly TRBD2 (7 bases). The CDR3 loop spans 14 amino acids. V lost 2 bases and J lost 4, with 13 bases in between. Germline V gives CDR1 FNHDT, CDR2 SITEND (reference sequence). CDR3 in amino acids: CASSMVGGPYEQYF. CDR3 DNA, as far as it was read: TGTGCCAGCAGTATGGTTGGGGGGCCTTATGAACAGTAC.

Concerning this clone: Gene names are the mouse ones. The read falls 1 residue short of the CDR3 end, and the missing part is taken from the germline J gene. The chain carries TRBV1 and TRBJ1-5, with D unclear. V dropped 3 bases and J dropped 2 bases, with 5 bases sitting between them. Looked up from germline, CDR1 is NSQYPW and CDR2 is LRSPGD (reference sequence). This CDR3 is 13 amino acids long. The CDR3 bases that were read are TGCACCTGCAGTGCCCTTCACAACCAGGCTCCGCTT. This sequence encodes CTCSALHNQAPL. The whole CDR3 sequence is CTCSALHNQAPLF. The variable domain in full, with the rest retrieved from reference TRBV1 and TRBJ1-5, is VTLLEQNPRWRLVPRGQAVNLRCILKNSQYPWMSWYQQDLQKQLQWLFTLRSPGDKEVKSLPGADYLATRVTDTELRLQVANMSQGRTLYCTCSALHNQAPLFGEGTRLSVL.

For this clone: Mouse names are used for the genes. Read sequence stops 1 residue before the CDR3 end, and the germline J gene provides the missing end. The rearrangement links TRBV1 to TRBJ2-4; D not certain. Germline V gene data show CDR1 as NSQYPW and CDR2 as LRSPGD (reference sequence). Trimming left V 4 bases short and J 4 bases short, with 6 bases between. The CDR3 is 12 residues long. The CDR3 sequence: CTCSGRENTLYF. The covered CDR3 bases are TGCACCTGCAGTGGCCGGGAAAACACCTTGTAC. The variable domain in full, completed from reference TRBV1 and TRBJ2-4, reads VTLLEQNPRWRLVPRGQAVNLRCILKNSQYPWMSWYQQDLQKQLQWLFTLRSPGDKEVKSLPGADYLATRVTDTELRLQVANMSQGRTLYCTCSGRENTLYFGAGTRLSVL.

A word on this clone: Gene names follow the mouse nomenclature. The CDR3: CASSPGQGPPEQFF. Partial CDR3 DNA: TGTGCCAGCAGCCCGGGACAGGGACCTCCTGAGCAGTTC. V gene TRBV3 combines with J gene TRBJ2-1; 9 bases match TRBD1. Read data end 1 residue before the CDR3 end; the end is taken from the germline J gene. V dropped 5 bases and J dropped 8; count of bases not matched to a gene: 7. Germline V gene lookup returns CDR1 SNHLY and CDR2 FYNGKV (reference sequence). The length of the CDR3 is 14 residues. Complete variable domain (other parts from reference TRBV3 and TRBJ2-1): GPKVLQIPSHQIIDMGQMVTLNCDPVSNHLYFYWYKQILGQQMEFLVNFYNGKVMEKSKLFKDQFSVERPDGSYFTLKIQPTALEDSAVYFCASSPGQGPPEQFFGPGTRLTVL.

Worth noting for this clone: Germline and genes: mouse. The sequenced fragment ends 1 residue before the CDR3 boundary, so the rest is inferred from the germline J gene. The rearrangement uses TRBV19 and TRBJ2-5; TRBD2 matches at 9 bases. CDR3 size: 15 residues. Germline V CDR1 and CDR2: FNHDT, SITEND (reference sequence). V shed 2 bases, J shed 0 bases, and the junction held 1 base outside the gene matches. The chain's CDR3 is CASSIDWGNQDTQYF. The part of the CDR3 DNA that was read is TGTGCCAGCAGTATCGACTGGGGGAACCAAGACACCCAGTAC.

Turning to this clone: Gene names and germline match the mouse. Coverage ceases 1 residue before the CDR3 finishes, and the germline J gene fills in the end. This chain connects TRBV31 to TRBJ2-5, with 10 bases aligning to TRBD2. The CDR3 totals 16 residues. Germline CDR1 is GKSSPN and CDR2 is SITVG. Losses at the gene ends were 2 bases for V and 0 bases for J; bases not matched to a gene: 5. Partial CDR3 DNA: TGTGCCTGGAGTTCCCTGGGGGGGCGGAACCAAGACACCCAGTAC. The encoded protein is CAWSSLGGRNQDTQY. Given in full, the CDR3 is CAWSSLGGRNQDTQYF.

Points on this clone: The genes are named according to mouse. Read data end 1 residue before the CDR3 end; the end is taken from the germline J gene. The chain couples TRBV12-2 to TRBJ1-3; 11 bases are a match to TRBD1. Germline CDR1 SGHLS, CDR2 HYDKME. CDR3 length: 14 residues. J lost 7 bases, V lost 4 bases, and 5 bases had no gene match. The CDR3 sequence is CASSLRDRGNTLYF. The sequenced CDR3 bases are TGTGCCAGCTCCCTCCGGGACAGGGGGAATACGCTCTAT. Complete variable domain (other parts from reference TRBV12-2 and TRBJ1-3): NSGVVQSPRYIIKGKGERSILKCIPISGHLSVAWYQQTQGQELKFFIQHYDKMERDKGNLPSRFSVQQFDDYHSEMNMSALELEDSAVYFCASSLRDRGNTLYFGEGSRLIVV.

This clone was observed a few times. Gene labels here are mouse ones. The CDR3 is cut off 1 residue early in the read; its end comes from the germline J gene. This chain uses TRBV12-1 with TRBJ2-7; possibly TRBD1 or TRBD2 for D (5 bases each). The CDR3 consists of 12 residues. The germline V gene encodes CDR1 SGHSN and CDR2 HYEKVE. V was trimmed by 0 bases and J by 6 bases, leaving 8 bases between them. The CDR3 loop is CASSLGGPEQYF. The DNA read from the CDR3 is TGTGCCAGCTCTCTCGGGGGTCCTGAACAGTAC.

About this clone itself: Gene names refer to mouse genes. The read gets to within 1 residue of the CDR3 end, and the germline J gene fills in the rest. The chain combines TRBV19 with TRBJ2-5; D unresolved. Deletions cut 6 bases from V and 0 bases from J, with 5 bases between. Germline V CDR1 and CDR2: FNHDT, SITEND (reference sequence). The CDR3 covers 12 residues. The sequenced CDR3 bases are TGTGCCAGCAACAATAACCAAGACACCCAGTAC. This codes for CASNNNQDTQY. The CDR3 reads in full as CASNNNQDTQYF. Filled out from reference TRBV19 and TRBJ2-5, the complete variable domain reads GGIITQTPKFLIGQEGQKLTLKCQQNFNHDTMYWYRQDSGKGLRLIYYSITENDLQKGDLSEGYDASREKKSSFSLTVTSAQKNEMAVFLCASNNNQDTQYFGPGTRLLVL.

With regard to this clone: Genes and germline come from the mouse. The CDR3 end falls 1 residue outside the read, so it is completed with the germline J gene. This chain links TRBV19 with TRBJ2-7, with 8 bases fitting TRBD1. The junction had 4 bases not matched to a gene; V was cut back by 6 bases and J by 2 bases. The CDR3 spans 13 residues. In germline, CDR1 is FNHDT, CDR2 SITEND (reference sequence). The CDR3 here is CASKSRGPYEQYF. The sequenced part of the CDR3 DNA is TGTGCCAGCAAGAGCAGGGGGCCCTATGAACAGTAC.

This clone showed up just once. Any gene name here is a mouse gene name. The CDR3 is cut off 1 residue early in the read; its end comes from the germline J gene. This rearrangement joins TRBV13-2 to TRBJ1-6, with a weak D call TRBD1 (5 bases). TRBJ1-6 is assigned to the ORF class and has an uncertain function. CDR3 length equals 13 residues. Germline CDR1 and CDR2: NNHNN and SYGAGS (reference sequence). V was clipped by 0 bases and J by 10 bases, with 8 bases between them. CDR3 loop: CASGDEGRSPLYF. The sequenced CDR3 bases are TGTGCCAGCGGTGATGAGGGGAGATCGCCCCTCTAC.

With respect to this clone: Mouse gene names and germline throughout. The observed sequence ends 1 residue before the CDR3 terminus, with the missing tail filled in from the germline J gene. The rearrangement joins TRBV13-2 to TRBJ2-5, with 7 bases identical to TRBD2. The CDR3 covers 14 residues. Germline V CDR1 and CDR2: NNHNN, SYGAGS (reference sequence). J was trimmed by 2 bases and V by 2 bases; bases with no gene match: 2. CDR3 protein: CASGEPGGQDTQYF. The CDR3 DNA, read in part, is TGTGCCAGCGGTGAACCTGGGGGCCAAGACACCCAGTAC.

In the case of this clone: All gene names here are mouse names. The CDR3 extends 1 residue past the end of the read, so its final part is completed from the germline J gene. The chain carries TRBV2 and TRBJ2-7; a possible D gene is TRBD2 (7 bases). Germline V gene lookup returns CDR1 LGHNA and CDR2 YSYQKL. This CDR3 comprises 14 residues. The V gene lost 0 bases and the J gene lost 4 bases, with 10 bases spanning the gap. CDR3 residues: CASSQDLGAYEQYF. The sequenced CDR3 bases are TGTGCCAGCAGCCAAGATCTGGGGGCTTATGAACAGTAC.